This T cell receptor beta chain was sequenced for a study of patients and donors after allogeneic stem cell transplantation. The CDR3 sequence is 15 residues long. V lost 0 bases and J lost 3, with 11 bases in between. The germline gives CDR1 LGHDT, CDR2 YNNKEL (reference sequence). TCRdb itself ran the RT-PCR reads through MiXCR, one entry per CDR3 protein. This sample has about a million distinct CDR3 sequences, with approximately 19% found just once. This clonotype has more than one count but fewer than ten. The receptor was derived from a human donor who was either an allogeneic HSCT recipient or a stem cell or donor lymphocyte infusion donor (not recorded which). It is not recorded whose cells these are; they may come from a transplant donor. What was sequenced was blood, either unsorted or a sorted T cell fraction (not recorded which). The V gene is TRBV3-1, the J gene TRBJ2-5; D gene uncertain. The CDR3 DNA sequence: TGTGCCAGCAGCCAAGATGGACGGACGGAAGAGACCCAGTACTTC. It specifies CASSQDGRTEETQYF.